The rows below give T cell receptor beta chains drawn from one sample of a study of PD-1 blockade in classical Hodgkin lymphoma. Libraries were prepared by immunoSEQ multiplex PCR; TCRdb keeps only in-frame clonotypes and omits some of them. The sample has roughly 23,000 clones, about 65% seen once. Sequencing used peripheral blood mononuclear cells (PBMCs), obtained at baseline. The receptor set was obtained from a human donor with classical Hodgkin lymphoma. Both conserved end residues are part of each CDR3. The D gene is left open where the match is weak. Size tells how often a clone was seen (once, few, many) or the class of an expanded clone, and some rows leave it out.

CDR3nt: TGTGCCAGCAGCCCGACTAGTGGCAAAAACATTCAGTACTTC
CDR3aa: CASSPTSGKNIQYF
v_gene: TRBV7-9
d_gene: -
j_gene: TRBJ2-4
abundance: -

CDR3nt: TGTGCCAGCAGCGTAGGAAGAGGATCTGGAAACACCATATATTTT
CDR3aa: CASSVGRGSGNTIYF
v_gene: TRBV9
d_gene: -
j_gene: TRBJ1-3
abundance: once

CDR3nt: TGTGCCAGCAGTTACTCGATGGGACAGGGTGGCTACGAGCAGTACTTC
CDR3aa: CASSYSMGQGGYEQYF
v_gene: TRBV6-5
d_gene: TRBD1
j_gene: TRBJ2-7
abundance: medium-sized

CDR3nt: TGCGCCAGCAGCCAATCTCATTTCCCCGGGACGGATACTACCGGCAACACCGGGGAGCTGTTTTTT
CDR3aa: CASSQSHFPGTDTTGNTGELFF
v_gene: TRBV4-3
d_gene: -
j_gene: TRBJ2-2
abundance: -

CDR3nt: TGTGCCAGCAGCGAGTGGGGGGTTGGCAATCAGCCCCAGCATTTT
CDR3aa: CASSEWGVGNQPQHF
v_gene: TRBV5-4
d_gene: -
j_gene: TRBJ1-5
abundance: -

CDR3nt: TGTGCCAGTAGCTTCATCCAGGGGATTAATGGCTACACCTTC
CDR3aa: CASSFIQGINGYTF
v_gene: TRBV19
d_gene: -
j_gene: TRBJ1-2
abundance: -

CDR3nt: TGTGCCAGTAGAGGACAGGGGGGTGAAAAACTGTTTTTT
CDR3aa: CASRGQGGEKLFF
v_gene: TRBV19
d_gene: TRBD1
j_gene: TRBJ1-4
abundance: -

CDR3nt: TGTGCCAGCAGCTTAAACCCGACAGGAAACGAAAAACTGTTTTTT
CDR3aa: CASSLNPTGNEKLFF
v_gene: TRBV7-6
d_gene: -
j_gene: TRBJ1-4
abundance: few

CDR3nt: TGTGCCAGCATCCCAGACTTAACAGTTCGGGTTTTTCGCAATCAGCCCCAGCATTTT
CDR3aa: CASIPDLTVRVFRNQPQHF
v_gene: TRBV28
d_gene: -
j_gene: TRBJ1-5
abundance: few

CDR3nt: TGTGCCAGCAGTTACGGGTTACTGAACACTGAAGCTTTCTTT
CDR3aa: CASSYGLLNTEAFF
v_gene: TRBV6-5
d_gene: -
j_gene: TRBJ1-1
abundance: -

CDR3nt: TGTGCCAGCAGCCGGCGGGAAATTCAGTTTTCACCCCTCCACTTT
CDR3aa: CASSRREIQFSPLHF
v_gene: TRBV6-5
d_gene: -
j_gene: TRBJ1-6
abundance: -

CDR3nt: TGTGCTAGTGGTTTGGTACGGTGGAATTACGAGCAGTACTTC
CDR3aa: CASGLVRWNYEQYF
v_gene: TRBV12-5
d_gene: -
j_gene: TRBJ2-7
abundance: -

CDR3nt: TGTGCCATCAGTGAGTCGGCTACAGGGCTCTATGGCTACACCTTC
CDR3aa: CAISESATGLYGYTF
v_gene: TRBV10-3
d_gene: -
j_gene: TRBJ1-2
abundance: -

CDR3nt: TGTGCCTGGAGTACTAGTTTCCCAGATACGCAGTATTTT
CDR3aa: CAWSTSFPDTQYF
v_gene: TRBV30
d_gene: -
j_gene: TRBJ2-3
abundance: -

CDR3nt: TGTGCCAGCAGTGAAACGGGACAGGGGTCCGGGGAGCTGTTTTTT
CDR3aa: CASSETGQGSGELFF
v_gene: TRBV2
d_gene: TRBD1
j_gene: TRBJ2-2
abundance: few